The 15 T cell receptor beta chains below were found in one sample sequenced in a study of early T cells in non-severe SARS-CoV-2 infection. TCRdb reprocessed the 5' RACE reads with MiXCR, giving one entry per CDR3 protein. This sample carries under 85,000 distinct CDR3 sequences, 9.5% to 12% of them seen once, and the ten largest clones take 5% to 7%. The sequences come from whole blood, collected at baseline. The source is an adult who was a healthcare worker with PCR-confirmed SARS-CoV-2 infection or an uninfected control (not recorded which).

The V gene is TRBV29-1, the J gene TRBJ2-1; D gene ambiguous. The V end lost 7 bases, the J end lost 6 bases, and 13 bases lay between the germline ends. Germline V gene sequence: CDR1 SQVTM, CDR2 ANQGSEA. The CDR3 has 12 amino acids. The CDR3: CSGLPGGNEQFF. CDR3 coding DNA: TGCAGCGGTCTGCCCGGCGGCAATGAGCAGTTCTTC.

The chain joins TRBV20-1 to TRBJ2-3; TRBD1 aligns across 9 bases. The CDR3 runs 13 residues. With 6 bases clipped from V and 6 bases from J, the junction kept 7 bases outside the gene matches. Germline CDR1 DFQATT, CDR2 SNEGSKA (reference sequence). CDR3 residues: CSAKQGATDTQYF. The CDR3 DNA sequence: TGCAGTGCCAAACAGGGGGCGACCGATACGCAGTATTTT.

This clonotype has ten or more counts. This chain joins TRBV20-1 and TRBJ2-7; either TRBD1 or TRBD2 may supply D (5 bases each). V lost 6 bases to trimming and J lost 0 bases, with 15 bases between them. The germline CDR1 and CDR2 sequences are DFQATT and SNEGSKA (reference sequence). The CDR3 contains 14 residues. CDR3: CSARDGFNSYEQYF. DNA of the CDR3: TGCAGTGCCAGGGACGGATTTAACTCCTACGAGCAGTACTTC.

This clonotype appeared a few times. The chain combines TRBV6-2 or TRBV6-3 with TRBJ2-3; 10 nucleotides agree with TRBD2. After removal of 7 bases from V and 8 bases from J, the junction contained 15 bases not matched to a gene. The CDR3 sequence is 16 residues long. CDR1 is MNHEY and CDR2 is SVGEGT in the germline V gene. The CDR3 DNA follows: TGTGCCAGCACCTCGACTAGCGGGCCACCGGAGGGTACGCAGTATTTT. The encoded protein is CASTSTSGPPEGTQYF.

This clonotype has a handful of counts. The rearrangement links TRBV4-2 to TRBJ2-2; D remains unclear. Germline V gene data show CDR1 as LGHNA and CDR2 as YNFKEQ. Trimming cost V 4 bases and J 6 bases, with 6 bases left between them. The CDR3 sequence is 12 residues long. As DNA, the CDR3 is TGTGCCAGCAGCCCACCCTCCGGGGAGCTGTTTTTT. Its translation: CASSPPSGELFF.

This clonotype was counted ten times or more. The J gene is TRBJ1-6, the V gene TRBV13; D is perhaps TRBD1 (5 bases). V lost 5 bases and J 1 base, leaving 18 bases between the germline ends. CDR1 and CDR2 (germline): PRHDT, FYEKMQ (reference sequence). The CDR3 runs to 18 residues. CDR3 coding DNA: TGTGCCAGCAGCCCCCTGGGAACTCAGGGATCCTATAATTCACCCCTCCACTTT. Encoded protein: CASSPLGTQGSYNSPLHF.

This clonotype was counted at least ten times. The chain joins TRBV29-1 to TRBJ1-1, with 7 bases that match TRBD1. The CDR3 has 13 amino acids. J gave up 1 base and V 3 bases, and 2 bases lay outside the gene matches. Germline values: CDR1 SQVTM, CDR2 ANQGSEA. The CDR3 protein is CSVEGQPNTEAFF. The DNA of the CDR3 is TGCAGCGTTGAGGGACAGCCGAACACTGAAGCTTTCTTT.

CDR3 region: CASSPGTSSYNEQFF. The CDR3 DNA sequence: TGTGCCAGCAGCCCCGGGACTAGCTCCTACAATGAGCAGTTCTTC. V is TRBV3-1 and J is TRBJ2-1; TRBD2 aligns across 8 bases. Germline V CDR1 and CDR2: LGHDT, YNNKEL (reference sequence). Trimming took 4 bases from V and 0 from J; bases not matched to a gene: 2. This CDR3 has 15 residues.

With respect to this clonotype: One end of the junction fails to match germline, which may point to a read error. V and J are TRBV24-1 and TRBJ2-3, with 8 positions matching TRBD1. Germline V CDR1 and CDR2: KGHDR, SFDVKD. This CDR3 is built from 16 residues. CDR3 in amino acids: CTTSDGGQGRTDTQYF. The CDR3 DNA sequence: TGTACCACCAGTGATGGAGGACAGGGACGCACAGATACGCAGTATTTT.

V usage is TRBV4-2 and J usage is TRBJ2-7, with 8 bases matching TRBD2. Trimming took 0 bases from V and 0 from J; bases not matched to a gene: 10. There are 18 residues in the CDR3. Germline CDR1 is LGHNA and CDR2 is YNFKEQ. CDR3 DNA sequence: TGTGCCAGCAGCCAAGACTCCCTCACTAGCGGACTCTCCTACGAGCAGTACTTC. Its protein product is CASSQDSLTSGLSYEQYF.

This clonotype was seen at least ten times. V usage is TRBV2 and J usage is TRBJ1-2; D is uncertain. Trimming left V 2 bases short and J 8 bases short, with 6 bases between. This CDR3 contains 11 residues. Germline loops: CDR1 SNHLY, CDR2 FYNNEI. The CDR3 sequence: CASSESRGYTF. The DNA of the CDR3 is TGTGCCAGCAGTGAAAGCCGGGGCTACACCTTC.

The chain joins TRBV6-1 to TRBJ2-7; possibly TRBD2 for D (5 bases). The germline V gene encodes CDR1 MNHNS and CDR2 SASEGT. Trimming took off 5 bases at V and 1 base at J, with 18 bases between the two ends. The CDR3 has 16 amino acids. The CDR3 DNA is TGTGCCAGCAGTCCTCCGCCTGCAGGCGGGTCCTACGAGCAGTACTTC. Translating it yields CASSPPPAGGSYEQYF.

The chain combines TRBV20-1 with TRBJ1-2; TRBD1 matches at 8 bases. The J segment lost 3 bases and the V segment lost 3 bases, leaving 0 bases of the junction unmatched. This CDR3 spans 12 amino acids. CDR1 and CDR2 from the germline V gene are DFQATT and SNEGSKA (reference sequence). The CDR3: CSARDRDYGYTF. The DNA of the CDR3 is TGCAGTGCTAGGGACAGGGACTATGGCTACACCTTC.

This clonotype showed up just a few times. The chain recombines TRBV7-8 with TRBJ2-5; D not certain. The CDR3 totals 14 residues. Trimming cost V 5 bases and J 3 bases, with 13 bases left between them. The germline V gene encodes CDR1 SGHVS and CDR2 FQNEAQ. The CDR3 DNA reads as TGTGCCAGCAGCCGTAGGATAAGCGAAGAGACCCAGTACTTC. It yields the protein CASSRRISEETQYF.

This clonotype was observed at least ten times. This chain links TRBV5-4 with TRBJ2-7, with 12 bases aligning to TRBD2. Germline V gives CDR1 SGHNT, CDR2 YYREEE (reference sequence). Germline trimming cut 2 bases from V and 2 bases from J; bases unmatched to any gene: 2. The CDR3 spans 15 residues. The CDR3, as DNA: TGTGCCAGCAGCTTAACTAGCGGGGGGACCTACGAGCAGTACTTC. It codes for CASSLTSGGTYEQYF.